Listed below are T cell receptor beta chains from one sample, sequenced in a study of T cells in Graves' hyperthyroidism and ophthalmopathy. TCRdb itself ran the multiplex PCR reads through MiXCR, one entry per CDR3 protein. Counted here are 400,000 or so distinct CDR3 sequences, about 15% occurring once; the ten biggest clones make up about 18%. The sample taken for sequencing was blood. These receptors all come from a woman in her 30s with Graves' ophthalmopathy. Both conserved end residues are part of each CDR3. D genes are given only for firm matches. Size is omitted from some rows. Given values are once, few, many or a class for expanded clones.

j_call,clone_size,d_call,v_call,cdr3_aa,cdr3_nt
TRBJ1-3,many,.,TRBV28,CASSPTLDKFGATIYF,TGTGCCAGCAGTCCCACCCTGGACAAGTTCGGGGCCACCATATATTTT
TRBJ1-2,.,TRBD1,TRBV28,CASSPTGGVFGYTF,TGTGCCAGCAGTCCGACAGGGGGCGTTTTTGGCTACACCTTC
TRBJ1-4,.,TRBD1,TRBV5-6,CASSPVPGQGPTNEKLFF,TGTGCCAGCAGCCCCGTCCCGGGACAGGGACCGACTAATGAAAAACTGTTTTTT
TRBJ2-2,many,TRBD1,TRBV27,CASSLGTVNTGELFF,TGTGCCAGCAGTCTCGGGACAGTGAACACCGGGGAGCTGTTTTTT
TRBJ1-1,many,TRBD1,TRBV7-8,CASSQQGAGNTEAFF,TGTGCCAGCAGCCAACAGGGGGCGGGGAACACTGAAGCTTTCTTT
TRBJ2-1,many,TRBD2,TRBV3-1,CASSTGTSGGDEQFF,TGTGCCAGCAGCACAGGGACTAGCGGGGGGGATGAGCAGTTCTTC
TRBJ1-2,many,.,TRBV28,CASSLSQGSYYGYTF,TGTGCCAGCAGTTTATCACAGGGCTCCTACTATGGCTACACCTTC
TRBJ2-5,many,.,TRBV29-1,CSVEEGAHETQYF,TGCAGCGTTGAAGAAGGGGCGCATGAGACCCAGTACTTC
TRBJ2-5,.,.,TRBV3-1,CASSQGLGQETQYF,TGTGCCAGCAGCCAAGGGCTGGGACAAGAGACCCAGTACTTC
TRBJ2-7,many,TRBD2,TRBV20-1,CSASPPAGGGLYEQYF,TGCAGTGCTAGCCCCCCAGCGGGCGGGGGACTCTACGAGCAGTACTTC
TRBJ1-2,.,.,TRBV30,CAVWRGQGYTF,TGTGCCGTGTGGAGGGGTCAAGGCTACACCTTC
TRBJ1-2,many,.,TRBV6-1,CASSRPPQRGNYGYTF,TGTGCCAGCAGTCGCCCCCCGCAGCGCGGAAATTATGGCTACACCTTC
TRBJ1-6,few,.,TRBV12-3/TRBV12-4,CASSSFNSPLHF,TGTGCCAGCAGTTCTTTCAATTCACCCCTCCACTTT
TRBJ2-5,.,.,TRBV10-3,CAISDRVGETQYF,TGTGCCATCAGTGACAGGGTAGGGGAGACCCAGTACTTC
TRBJ1-4,many,.,TRBV7-6,CASTPGRGDGEKLFF,TGTGCCAGCACCCCGGGGAGGGGCGATGGTGAAAAACTGTTTTTT
TRBJ1-5,many,TRBD1,TRBV6-6,CASSYFSPSHMGQTQGNQPQHF,TGTGCCAGCAGTTACTTCTCACCTTCTCATATGGGACAGACCCAAGGGAATCAGCCCCAGCATTTT
TRBJ2-7,many,.,TRBV20-1,CSARDMNGEQYF,TGCAGTGCTAGAGACATGAATGGGGAGCAGTACTTC
TRBJ2-2,few,.,TRBV7-7,CASSSRVGAGELFF,TGTGCTAGCAGCTCCAGAGTCGGGGCCGGGGAGCTGTTTTTT
TRBJ2-3,few,.,TRBV7-2,CASSLVLASSDTQYF,TGTGCCAGCAGCTTAGTATTAGCATCCTCAGATACGCAGTATTTT
TRBJ1-1,.,.,TRBV20-1,CSAGEGGWNTEAFF,TGCAGTGCTGGGGAGGGCGGCTGGAACACTGAAGCTTTCTTT
TRBJ2-1,many,.,TRBV7-2,CASSLVGGIPYNEQFF,TGTGCCAGCAGCTTAGTGGGCGGAATACCCTACAATGAGCAGTTCTTC
TRBJ2-5,many,TRBD2,TRBV20-1,CSAPAGLHKETQYF,TGCAGTGCCCCCGCGGGACTACACAAAGAGACCCAGTACTTC
TRBJ2-5,.,TRBD2,TRBV4-1,CASSQDSLLAGVLETQYF,TGCGCCAGCAGCCAAGATTCCCTGCTAGCGGGGGTCTTGGAGACCCAGTACTTC
TRBJ2-1,many,.,TRBV7-9,CASSLPGKSYNEQFF,TGTGCCAGCAGCTTACCGGGCAAGTCCTACAATGAGCAGTTCTTC
TRBJ1-4,few,TRBD1,TRBV10-3,CATMGQDNEKLFF,TGTGCCACGATGGGACAGGATAATGAAAAACTGTTTTTT
TRBJ1-1,many,TRBD1,TRBV29-1,CSVTTGGTEAFF,TGCAGCGTTACTACAGGGGGCACTGAAGCTTTCTTT
TRBJ1-1,.,.,TRBV19,CASAPQGVNTEAFF,TGTGCCAGTGCCCCACAGGGTGTGAACACTGAAGCTTTCTTT
TRBJ1-6,few,.,TRBV20-1,CSAGGGGGRNSPLHF,TGCAGTGCTGGAGGGGGGGGGGGAAGGAATTCACCCCTCCACTTT
TRBJ2-1,.,.,TRBV6-5,CASSLGHKGNEQFF,TGTGCCAGCAGTTTAGGACACAAAGGGAATGAGCAGTTCTTC
TRBJ2-2,many,TRBD1,TRBV7-9,CASSPAWDSPTGELFF,TGTGCCAGCAGCCCGGCCTGGGACAGCCCTACCGGGGAGCTGTTTTTT
TRBJ2-7,many,TRBD1,TRBV11-2,CASSKRDSGSYEQYF,TGTGCCAGCAGCAAACGGGACAGCGGCTCCTACGAGCAGTACTTC
TRBJ2-7,many,.,TRBV11-2,CASSLLYEQYF,TGTGCCAGCAGCTTACTCTACGAGCAGTACTTC
TRBJ2-1,.,.,TRBV11-2,CASSFAGKNEQFF,TGTGCCAGCAGCTTTGCGGGAAAAAATGAGCAGTTCTTC
TRBJ2-2,.,TRBD2,TRBV19,CASHTSGGWGTGELFF,TGTGCCAGTCATACTAGCGGGGGCTGGGGGACCGGGGAGCTGTTTTTT
TRBJ1-4,many,.,TRBV20-1,CSARDQGDATNEKLFF,TGCAGTGCTAGAGATCAGGGAGATGCAACTAATGAAAAACTGTTTTTT
TRBJ1-1,many,TRBD1,TRBV15,CATSREGQGFGTEAFF,TGTGCCACCAGCAGAGAGGGACAGGGTTTTGGCACTGAAGCTTTCTTT
TRBJ2-1,many,TRBD1,TRBV5-1,CASSRGQGGYNEQFF,TGCGCCAGCAGCCGGGGACAGGGTGGGTACAATGAGCAGTTCTTC
TRBJ2-1,many,.,TRBV11-2,CASSLESAGRNEQFF,TGTGCCAGCAGCTTAGAGAGCGCGGGTCGCAATGAGCAGTTCTTC
TRBJ2-3,many,TRBD1,TRBV18,CASSPPANRGRVPDTQYF,TGTGCCAGCTCACCTCCAGCAAACAGGGGGCGCGTTCCAGATACGCAGTATTTT
TRBJ1-1,many,.,TRBV9,CASSVVLGATEAFF,TGTGCCAGCAGCGTAGTTTTAGGAGCCACTGAAGCTTTCTTT
TRBJ1-1,many,TRBD1,TRBV18,CASSPDRATEAFF,TGTGCCAGCTCACCGGACAGGGCCACTGAAGCTTTCTTT
TRBJ1-5,many,TRBD1,TRBV27,CASGPGQGGQPQHF,TGTGCCAGCGGCCCAGGACAGGGCGGACAGCCCCAGCATTTT
TRBJ1-1,many,.,TRBV18,CASSLEVGEAFF,TGTGCCAGCTCATTAGAAGTAGGGGAAGCTTTCTTT
TRBJ2-7,.,.,TRBV3-1,CASSQVRGDEQYF,TGTGCCAGCAGCCAAGTAAGGGGGGACGAGCAGTACTTC
TRBJ2-1,.,TRBD1,TRBV2,CASSDRTGPREQFF,TGTGCCAGCAGTGACAGGACAGGGCCTCGAGAGCAGTTCTTC
TRBJ1-2,.,.,TRBV19,CASSILRGIGYGYTF,TGTGCCAGTAGTATCCTCCGAGGGATCGGGTATGGCTACACCTTC
TRBJ2-5,many,.,TRBV9,CASSASAVERETQYF,TGTGCCAGCAGCGCCAGTGCCGTAGAACGGGAGACCCAGTACTTC
TRBJ1-4,many,.,TRBV2,CASGQGGEKLFF,TGTGCCAGCGGGCAGGGTGGTGAAAAACTGTTTTTT
TRBJ2-3,many,.,TRBV30,CAWSVDTDTQYF,TGTGCCTGGAGTGTAGACACAGATACGCAGTATTTT
TRBJ1-1,many,.,TRBV27,CATREGLGNTEAFF,TGTGCCACGAGGGAGGGCTTGGGGAACACTGAAGCTTTCTTT
TRBJ1-6,many,TRBD1,TRBV7-3,CASSLSGQGNSPLHF,TGTGCCAGCAGCTTAAGCGGACAGGGGAATTCACCCCTCCACTTT
TRBJ2-7,few,TRBD1,TRBV5-1,CASSHGQGAVQYF,TGCGCCAGCAGCCACGGACAGGGGGCTGTGCAGTACTTC
TRBJ2-3,many,TRBD2,TRBV20-1,CSARVQWVAGVTTDTQYF,TGCAGTGCTAGAGTTCAGTGGGTAGCGGGGGTTACTACAGATACGCAGTATTTT
TRBJ2-3,many,TRBD1,TRBV20-1,CSARVGTGGTDTQYF,TGCAGTGCTAGAGTGGGGACAGGGGGAACAGATACGCAGTATTTT
TRBJ2-1,many,.,TRBV9,CASSARHQSSYNEQFF,TGTGCCAGCAGCGCTAGACACCAGAGCTCCTACAATGAGCAGTTCTTC
TRBJ1-5,many,TRBD1,TRBV18,CASSDMTGGSQPQHF,TGTGCCAGCTCAGACATGACAGGGGGAAGTCAGCCCCAGCATTTT
TRBJ2-1,.,.,TRBV24-1,CATSENDNEQFF,TGTGCCACCAGTGAAAATGACAATGAGCAGTTCTTC
TRBJ2-7,many,.,TRBV11-2,CASSPGPATGSYEQYF,TGTGCCAGCAGCCCCGGGCCAGCCACCGGCTCCTACGAGCAGTACTTC
TRBJ1-1,many,TRBD1,TRBV24-1,CATRDRGHTEAFF,TGTGCCACACGTGACAGGGGTCATACTGAAGCTTTCTTT